The 25 T cell receptor beta chains below all came from one sample that was sequenced in a study of blood T cell repertoires in COVID-19. TCRdb's table, derived via immunoSEQ multiplex PCR, lists solely in-frame clones and lacks some. Here the sample spans around 67,000 clones, about 90% being singletons. Material for sequencing was peripheral blood. The receptors here all came from a human donor in a cohort sampled during active COVID-19.

By proportion, this clone is medium-sized (0.01 to 0.1%). This chain joins TRBV30 and TRBJ1-6; possible D gene TRBD1, 5 bases. The germline CDR1 and CDR2 sequences are GTSNPN and SVGIG (reference sequence). The CDR3 contains 15 residues. V was pared by 0 bases and J by 4 bases, with 10 bases between. The CDR3 nucleotides read TGTGCCTGGAGTGTACGAAGGACATATAATTCACCCCTCCACTTT. Translating gives CAWSVRRTYNSPLHF.

The chain recombines TRBV6-5 with TRBJ2-7; D is ambiguous. Trimming took off 5 bases at V and 1 base at J, with 12 bases between the two ends. CDR3 size: 14 residues. CDR1 and CDR2 (germline): MNHEY, SVGAGI. The CDR3, as DNA: TGTGCCAGCAGTCCCCAGTTCACGTCCTACGAGCAGTACTTC. Its translation: CASSPQFTSYEQYF.

The chain carries TRBV7-3 and TRBJ1-1, with a tentative D call TRBD1 (5 bases). V lost 2 bases to trimming and J lost 12 bases, with 13 bases between them. Germline V gene sequence: CDR1 SGHTA, CDR2 FQGTGA. The CDR3 extends over 12 amino acids. CDR3 DNA: TGTGCCAGCAGCTTAGGTCAAGGGGTACCTTTCTTT. Protein sequence: CASSLGQGVPFF.

This clone appeared a single time. The chain joins TRBV12-5 to TRBJ1-4; TRBD1 matches 9 bases. The CDR3 consists of 17 residues. CDR1 and CDR2 from the germline V gene are LGHNT and FRNRAP. V was pared by 1 base and J by 13 bases, with 16 bases of the junction left unmatched. The CDR3 reads CASGLAGTGPPPEGLFF. CDR3 nucleotides: TGTGCTAGTGGTTTGGCCGGGACAGGGCCCCCTCCTGAAGGACTGTTTTTT.

This clone was seen just once. The chain joins TRBV5-1 to TRBJ1-1, with 7 positions matching TRBD1. Germline trimming cut 0 bases from V and 1 base from J; bases unmatched to any gene: 6. The CDR3 extends over 16 amino acids. CDR1 is SGHRS, CDR2 YFSETQ, per germline. CDR3 sequence reads: CASSLGAGQANTEAFF. The DNA for the CDR3 is TGCGCCAGCAGCTTGGGAGCCGGACAGGCGAACACTGAAGCTTTCTTT.

Comment on this clone: At one end, the junction sequence differs from germline, possibly due to a read error. The V and J genes are TRBV11-1 and TRBJ2-7; D call uncertain. The CDR3 sequence is 14 residues long. CDR1 and CDR2 from the germline V gene are SGHAT and FQDESV (reference sequence). The CDR3 spells CASSSRRSSDEQYF. In DNA form, the CDR3 reads TGTGCCAGCAGCTCCCGCCGAAGCTCCGACGAGCAGTACTTC.

The chain combines TRBV11-2 with TRBJ1-4; perhaps TRBD1 as D (6 bases). V lost 5 bases and J lost 0, with 13 bases in between. Germline V CDR1 and CDR2: SGHAT, FQNNGV. CDR3 size: 16 residues. The CDR3 spells CASSLTGFATNEKLFF. The CDR3 DNA reads as TGTGCCAGCAGCCTGACAGGATTCGCAACTAATGAAAAACTGTTTTTT.

This clone was seen a single time. This sequence joins TRBV11-2 and TRBJ1-1, with D perhaps TRBD1 (5 bases). Germline CDR1 reads SGHAT; CDR2 reads FQNNGV. Trimming took off 7 bases at V and 0 bases at J, with 27 bases between the two ends. CDR3 length: 19 amino acids. The CDR3 reads CASTLSRGSPALLNTEAFF. CDR3 coding DNA: TGTGCCAGCACCCTCTCAAGGGGCTCACCCGCTCTACTGAACACTGAAGCTTTCTTT.

This chain joins TRBV5-1 and TRBJ1-2, with TRBD1 as a possible D gene (6 bases). The CDR3 has 16 residues. V was clipped by 0 bases and J by 4 bases, with 16 bases between them. CDR1 and CDR2 (germline): SGHRS, YFSETQ. The CDR3 spells CASSLDREFSGYGYTF. The CDR3 DNA follows: TGCGCCAGCAGCTTGGACAGGGAATTTTCGGGCTATGGCTACACCTTC.

This rearrangement joins TRBV3-1 (or the pseudogene TRBV3-2) to TRBJ1-6; the D gene is possibly TRBD1 (5 bases). Germline CDR1 LGHDT, CDR2 YNNKEL (reference sequence). V gave up 1 base and J gave up 7 bases, with 11 bases separating them. The length of the CDR3 is 15 residues. CDR3 sequence reads: CASSQGGLGNSPLHF. Here the CDR3 DNA reads TGTGCCAGCAGCCAAGGGGGCTTGGGGAATTCACCCCTCCACTTT.

The V gene is TRBV6-1, the J gene TRBJ2-7; weak D call: TRBD1 (6 bases). The CDR3 consists of 16 residues. Looked up from germline, CDR1 is MNHNS and CDR2 is SASEGT. Trimming took off 0 bases at V and 2 bases at J, with 14 bases between the two ends. The CDR3 DNA is TGTGCCAGCAGTGAAGCAACGGGGACATCCCCCTACGAGCAGTACTTC. It codes for CASSEATGTSPYEQYF.

J is TRBJ2-7 and V is TRBV6-5; 8 positions agree with TRBD1. This CDR3 contains 15 residues. Germline CDR1 and CDR2: MNHEY and SVGAGI. Trimming took 7 bases from V and 2 from J; bases not matched to a gene: 10. CDR3 amino acids: CASKNTGGNPYEQYF. In DNA form, the CDR3 reads TGTGCCAGCAAGAACACAGGGGGAAACCCCTACGAGCAGTACTTC.

Written as DNA, the CDR3 is TGTGCCAGCTCACCGCTGGCGGGGGGGATCGATGAGCAGTTCTTC. It yields the protein CASSPLAGGIDEQFF. The gene calls are TRBV18 and TRBJ2-1, with 9 bases that match TRBD2. CDR1 and CDR2 from the germline V gene are KGHSH and LQKENI. J gave up 8 bases and V 3 bases, and 8 bases lay outside the gene matches. This CDR3 spans 15 amino acids.

The chain uses TRBV7-9 and TRBJ2-7; a weak D match, TRBD1 (6 bases). Deletions cut 4 bases from V and 5 bases from J, with 21 bases between. The germline CDR1 and CDR2 sequences are SEHNR and FQNEAQ (reference sequence). The CDR3 totals 16 residues. Here the CDR3 DNA reads TGTGCCAGCAGCTCCCCCGCATGGGGGCTCGGGGACGAGCAGTACTTC. It codes for CASSSPAWGLGDEQYF.

The rearrangement links TRBV9 to TRBJ2-7; possible D gene TRBD1, 5 bases. Germline V CDR1 and CDR2: SGDLS, YYNGEE. The CDR3 totals 14 residues. The V and J ends lost 0 bases and 2 bases respectively, with 9 bases between them. As DNA, the CDR3 is TGTGCCAGCAGCGTAGGAACAGGACCCTACGAGCAGTACTTC. Its protein is CASSVGTGPYEQYF.

As to this clone: This sample also contains other DNA sequences that code for the same CDR3. The rearrangement joins TRBV6-1 to TRBJ1-2; 9 positions agree with TRBD1. This CDR3 contains 15 residues. V shed 3 bases, J shed 5 bases, and the junction held 7 bases outside the gene matches. The germline CDR1 and CDR2 sequences are MNHNS and SASEGT. CDR3 in amino acids: CASSEGQGVGYGYTF. DNA for the CDR3: TGTGCCAGCAGTGAGGGACAGGGTGTGGGATATGGCTACACCTTC.

The V call is TRBV9, the J call TRBJ2-7; 11 bases match TRBD1. The CDR3 covers 16 residues. The germline V gene has CDR1 SGDLS and CDR2 YYNGEE. V was clipped by 1 base and J by 3 bases; unmatched bases: 6. The CDR3 protein is CASSVHPGQGDYEQYF. Here the CDR3 DNA reads TGTGCCAGCAGCGTACACCCGGGACAGGGGGACTACGAGCAGTACTTC.

The chain uses TRBV6-5 and TRBJ1-2, with D hard to call. Trimming took off 7 bases at V and 3 bases at J, with 12 bases between the two ends. CDR3 length equals 13 residues. Germline CDR1 reads MNHEY; CDR2 reads SVGAGI. For the CDR3, the DNA is TGTGCCAGCATGAGGGTGACGGACTATGGCTACACCTTC. Protein: CASMRVTDYGYTF.

The chain uses TRBV5-6 and TRBJ1-4, with D unresolved. This CDR3 has 14 amino acids. V was pared by 0 bases and J by 0 bases, with 3 bases between. Per the germline V gene, CDR1 is SGHDT and CDR2 is YYEEEE. CDR3 residues: CASSLGTTNEKLFF. The CDR3, as DNA: TGTGCCAGCAGCTTGGGTACAACTAATGAAAAACTGTTTTTT.

The genes are TRBV6-5 and TRBJ1-1, with 8 bases that match TRBD1. Per the germline V gene, CDR1 is MNHEY and CDR2 is SVGAGI. The CDR3 extends over 14 amino acids. J was trimmed by 3 bases and V by 5 bases; bases with no gene match: 5. The CDR3 spells CASSRQGSYTEAFF. CDR3 DNA sequence: TGTGCCAGCAGTCGACAGGGGTCGTACACTGAAGCTTTCTTT.

The V gene is TRBV7-8, the J gene TRBJ1-1; possibly TRBD1 for D (6 bases). In germline, CDR1 is SGHVS, CDR2 FQNEAQ. CDR3 length equals 14 residues. V gave up 5 bases and J gave up 3 bases, with 13 bases separating them. CDR3 loop: CASSPLGGDTEAFF. Here the CDR3 DNA reads TGTGCCAGCAGCCCGCTAGGGGGAGACACTGAAGCTTTCTTT.

This clone was recorded only once. J is TRBJ2-7 and V is TRBV18; D might be TRBD2 (6 bases). Trimming stripped 3 bases from V and 3 bases from J, with 12 bases between. The germline V gene has CDR1 KGHSH and CDR2 LQKENI. The CDR3 is 14 amino acids. CDR3 sequence (DNA): TGTGCCAGCTCACCGGGCAGGGAGGACTACGAGCAGTACTTC. Its translation: CASSPGREDYEQYF.

The chain couples TRBV19 to TRBJ2-6; no firm D call. CDR3 length: 16 amino acids. Germline-derived CDR1 and CDR2 are LNHDA and SQIVND (reference sequence). V lost 2 bases and J lost 0, with 8 bases in between. The CDR3 region is CASSINPNSGANVLTF. In DNA, the CDR3 is TGTGCCAGTAGTATAAATCCTAACTCTGGGGCCAACGTCCTGACTTTC.

The V gene is TRBV5-4, the J gene TRBJ2-7; 7 bases match TRBD1. The length of the CDR3 is 14 residues. With 4 bases clipped from V and 1 base from J, the junction kept 5 bases outside the gene matches. Per germline, CDR1 SGHNT and CDR2 YYREEE (reference sequence). CDR3 bases: TGTGCCAGCAGCGGGGCGACAGGGTCCTACGAGCAGTACTTC. Protein sequence: CASSGATGSYEQYF.

The gene calls are TRBV11-2 and TRBJ2-7; 14 bases align to TRBD2. The CDR3 loop spans 18 amino acids. Germline trimming cut 1 base from V and 1 base from J; bases unmatched to any gene: 6. Germline CDR1 reads SGHAT; CDR2 reads FQNNGV. The CDR3 spells CASSLALGLAGESYEQYF. Here the CDR3 DNA reads TGTGCCAGCAGCTTAGCCCTGGGACTAGCGGGGGAGTCCTACGAGCAGTACTTC.